The 22 T cell receptor beta chains below all came from one sample that was sequenced in a study of cytomegalovirus exposure and HLA in healthy donors (dated by TCRdb to between 2016 and 2019). The method behind the library was the immunoSEQ multiplex PCR assay. For the multiplex PCR, a mixture combining 60 forward primers for TCR Vbeta segments and 13 reverse primers for TCR Jbeta segments was used. TCRdb retrieved this table from immuneACCESS and kept in-frame rearrangements only. Not all clones are present; in checked studies, unresolved V genes account for under half, and no reason is known for the remainder. For this sample there are about 130,000 clones; 76% appear just once. The ten largest clones represent under 2% of the sample. The sequenced sample was PBMCs. These receptors were collected from a female donor in good health and CMV-seropositive.

The chain employs TRBV18 and TRBJ1-1; D ambiguous. Deletions cut 3 bases from V and 0 bases from J, with 8 bases between. Germline values: CDR1 KGHSH, CDR2 LQKENI. The CDR3 has 14 residues. CDR3 in amino acids: CASSPGYMNTEAFF. CDR3 sequence (DNA): TGTGCCAGCTCACCCGGGTACATGAACACTGAAGCTTTCTTT.

The chain uses TRBV9 and TRBJ1-5; TRBD1 might be the D (6 bases). V lost 0 bases, J lost 7 bases, and 11 bases lay in between. The CDR3 length is 14 residues. Germline V gene sequence: CDR1 SGDLS, CDR2 YYNGEE. Here the CDR3 reads CASSVDHRGQPQHF. The CDR3 region has the DNA TGTGCCAGCAGCGTAGATCATAGGGGGCAGCCCCAGCATTTT. Supplemented by reference TRBV9 and TRBJ1-5, the full variable domain reads DSGVTQTPKHLITATGQRVTLRCSPRSGDLSVYWYQQSLDQGLQFLIQYYNGEERAKGNILERFSAQQFPDLHSELNLSSLELGDSALYFCASSVDHRGQPQHFGDGTRLSIL.

This sequence joins TRBV5-1 and TRBJ2-7; 10 positions agree with TRBD2. CDR1 is SGHRS, CDR2 YFSETQ, per germline. CDR3 length: 15 residues. V was pared by 3 bases and J by 6 bases, with 9 bases of the junction left unmatched. The CDR3 nucleotides are TGCGCCAGCAGCTCAGGGGCTAGCGGGAGTGGCGAGCAGTACTTC. It specifies CASSSGASGSGEQYF.

The chain employs TRBV5-1 and TRBJ2-7, with TRBD1 as a possible D gene (5 bases). Germline assignment: CDR1 SGHRS and CDR2 YFSETQ. The CDR3 loop spans 15 amino acids. The ends were cut back, 3 bases at V and 2 bases at J, with 15 bases in the middle. The DNA for the CDR3 is TGCGCCAGCAGCTCCACCACGCAGGGTGCCTACGAGCAGTACTTC. Translation gives CASSSTTQGAYEQYF.

The rearrangement uses TRBV30 and TRBJ2-1; 7 bases map to TRBD1. Germline loops: CDR1 GTSNPN, CDR2 SVGIG (reference sequence). The CDR3 is 15 amino acids. After removal of 3 bases from V and 1 base from J, the junction contained 6 bases not matched to a gene. CDR3: CAWRQTGPSYNEQFF. The CDR3 bases are TGTGCCTGGAGGCAGACAGGGCCGTCCTACAATGAGCAGTTCTTC.

The CDR3 DNA reads as TGTGCCAGCAGCTTACGGGGGACGGGAGACACTGAAGCTTTCTTT. It yields the protein CASSLRGTGDTEAFF. This sequence joins TRBV11-3 and TRBJ1-1, with D possibly being TRBD1 (5 bases). The germline gives CDR1 SGHNT, CDR2 YENEEA. Trimming cost V 2 bases and J 3 bases, with 13 bases left between them. This CDR3 is 15 amino acids long.

This chain links TRBV6-4 with TRBJ2-2; 10 bases agree with TRBD2. CDR3 length: 17 residues. Germline values: CDR1 MRHNA, CDR2 SNTAGT. V lost 5 bases and J lost 7; bases outside the gene matches: 13. The CDR3, as DNA: TGTGCCAGCAGTCCCAAATGGACTAGCGGAGATGTCGGGGAGCTGTTTTTT. Encoded protein: CASSPKWTSGDVGELFF.

This clone has just a few counts. This sequence joins TRBV5-1 and TRBJ1-1, with D perhaps matching TRBD1 (5 bases). Germline V gene lookup returns CDR1 SGHRS and CDR2 YFSETQ. The CDR3 contains 17 residues. V was clipped by 4 bases and J by 0 bases, with 19 bases between them. This CDR3 is CASSPEGRGLMNTEAFF. The DNA for the CDR3 is TGCGCCAGCAGCCCAGAAGGGAGGGGCCTCATGAACACTGAAGCTTTCTTT.

This clone was seen more than once but under ten times. The chain couples TRBV10-3 to TRBJ2-7; possibly TRBD1 for D (6 bases). Germline V gives CDR1 ENHRY, CDR2 SYGVKD. The CDR3 is 13 residues long. Trimming took off 6 bases at V and 0 bases at J, with 9 bases between the two ends. The CDR3 region is CAIRGDNSYEQYF. For the CDR3, the DNA is TGTGCCATCAGGGGGGACAACTCCTACGAGCAGTACTTC.

The rearrangement uses TRBV29-1 and TRBJ2-7; D is possibly TRBD1 (6 bases). CDR3 length equals 15 residues. Trimming removed 6 bases from V and 3 bases from J, with 21 bases in between. Germline CDR1 SQVTM, CDR2 ANQGSEA. CDR3 sequence: CSVHEPYRVDYEQYF. CDR3 coding DNA: TGCAGCGTCCACGAGCCGTACAGGGTAGACTACGAGCAGTACTTC.

The V and J genes are TRBV2 and TRBJ1-1, with 8 bases fitting TRBD1. Per germline, CDR1 SNHLY and CDR2 FYNNEI. Trimming removed 6 bases from V and 0 bases from J; junction bases left unmatched: 12. CDR3 length: 17 amino acids. CDR3 region: CASSGLDRDVMNTEAFF. CDR3 nucleotides: TGTGCCAGCAGCGGCCTGGACAGGGACGTCATGAACACTGAAGCTTTCTTT.

The V gene is TRBV10-1, the J gene TRBJ1-1; TRBD1 matches 7 bases. V trimming: 6 bases; J trimming: 1 base; junction bases outside the gene matches: 5. CDR1 and CDR2 from the germline V gene are WNHNN and SYGVQD (reference sequence). The length of the CDR3 is 14 residues. This CDR3 is CASSPGQRNTEAFF. The CDR3 nucleotides are TGCGCCAGCAGCCCGGGACAGAGGAACACTGAAGCTTTCTTT.

The rearrangement joins TRBV6-1 to TRBJ2-5; TRBD1 agrees at 10 bases. Germline CDR1 reads MNHNS; CDR2 reads SASEGT. The trim removed 3 bases at V and 3 bases at J, leaving 7 bases unmatched. The CDR3 extends over 16 amino acids. The CDR3: CASSDLTGTGEETQYF. CDR3 DNA sequence: TGTGCCAGCAGTGATCTGACCGGGACAGGGGAAGAGACCCAGTACTTC.

This chain links TRBV11-2 with TRBJ2-1; 13 nucleotides match TRBD2. V shed 2 bases and J 8 bases; nucleotides not matched to a gene: 9. The CDR3 extends over 17 amino acids. Germline CDR1 SGHAT, CDR2 FQNNGV. The CDR3: CASSLRTLAGGLHEQFF. CDR3 in DNA: TGTGCCAGCAGCTTAAGAACACTAGCGGGAGGGTTACATGAGCAGTTCTTC.

V gene TRBV5-4 combines with J gene TRBJ2-5; TRBD2 matches 12 bases. Per the germline V gene, CDR1 is SGHNT and CDR2 is YYREEE (reference sequence). V gave up 4 bases and J gave up 4 bases; unmatched junction bases: 11. This CDR3 comprises 17 residues. CDR3 bases: TGTGCCAGCAGCCCCAGTCCGACTAGCGGGAGTGTAGAGACCCAGTACTTC. This codes for CASSPSPTSGSVETQYF.

The V gene is TRBV2, the J gene TRBJ2-3, with 9 bases identical to TRBD2. Germline V gene data show CDR1 as SNHLY and CDR2 as FYNNEI. The V gene end was trimmed by 6 bases and the J gene end by 4 bases; junction bases not matched to a gene: 8. CDR3 length: 15 residues. CDR3 DNA: TGTGCCAGCAGCGCGGGACTAGCAGGGGCAGATACGCAGTATTTT. It codes for CASSAGLAGADTQYF.

The V and J genes are TRBV4-1 and TRBJ2-2; 10 bases map to TRBD2. V trimming: 1 base; J trimming: 0 bases; junction bases outside the gene matches: 5. The CDR3 extends over 18 amino acids. The germline V gene has CDR1 MGHRA and CDR2 YSYEKL. The CDR3 reads CASSQVVSGGPNTGELFF. CDR3 nucleotides: TGCGCCAGCAGCCAAGTTGTTAGCGGGGGGCCGAACACCGGGGAGCTGTTTTTT.

Only a few counts were recorded for this clone. Its ends do not fully match the called genes, so a read error is possible. The gene calls are TRBV7-9 and TRBJ2-2, with D possibly being TRBD1 (5 bases). Germline V lookup: CDR1 SEHNR, CDR2 FQNEAQ (reference sequence). The CDR3 contains 14 residues. CDR3 amino acids: CSSSLAGHTGELFF. The DNA for the CDR3 is TGTTCCAGCAGCTTGGCAGGGCACACCGGGGAGCTGTTTTTT. The whole variable domain, remainder taken from reference TRBV7-9 and TRBJ2-2, is DTGVSQNPRHKITKRGQNVTFRCDPISEHNRLYWYRQTLGQGPEFLTYFQNEAQLEKSRLLSDRFSAERPKGSFSTLEIQRTEQGDSAMYLCSSSLAGHTGELFFGEGSRLTVL.

This chain connects TRBV5-1 to TRBJ1-2; possible D gene TRBD1, 5 bases. Trimming pared 0 bases from V and 1 base from J, leaving 10 bases between. The germline V gene encodes CDR1 SGHRS and CDR2 YFSETQ. The CDR3 is 15 amino acids. CDR3 sequence reads: CASSLAGHLNYGYTF. DNA of the CDR3: TGCGCCAGCAGCTTGGCAGGACACCTTAACTATGGCTACACCTTC.

The chain combines TRBV18 with TRBJ2-3, with D possibly TRBD2 on 5 matching bases. The CDR3 contains 14 residues. V was pared by 5 bases and J by 3 bases, with 12 bases between. Germline CDR1 reads KGHSH; CDR2 reads LQKENI. In DNA form, the CDR3 reads TGTGCCAGCTCAGAGGGCGCGGGTACAGATACGCAGTATTTT. Amino acids: CASSEGAGTDTQYF. The full variable domain, with the rest looked up from reference TRBV18 and TRBJ2-3, is NAGVMQNPRHLVRRRGQEARLRCSPMKGHSHVYWYRQLPEEGLKFMVYLQKENIIDESGMPKERFSAEFPKEGPSILRIQQVVRGDSAAYFCASSEGAGTDTQYFGPGTRLTVL.

This chain connects TRBV7-8 to TRBJ2-7; D gene ambiguous. V shed 1 base and J shed 2 bases, with 12 bases lying between them. The CDR3 length is 15 residues. The V gene's germline CDR1 is SGHVS and CDR2 FQNEAQ. The CDR3 DNA follows: TGTGCCAGCAGCTTAGAAATGACAAGTACCTACGAGCAGTACTTC. This encodes CASSLEMTSTYEQYF.

This chain uses TRBV29-1 with TRBJ1-1, with D possibly TRBD1 on 5 matching bases. This CDR3 contains 13 residues. Looked up from germline, CDR1 is SQVTM and CDR2 is ANQGSEA. V lost 4 bases and J lost 4, with 13 bases in between. This chain's CDR3 is CSVGDFGSTEAFF. CDR3 in DNA: TGCAGCGTTGGGGACTTTGGCTCCACTGAAGCTTTCTTT.